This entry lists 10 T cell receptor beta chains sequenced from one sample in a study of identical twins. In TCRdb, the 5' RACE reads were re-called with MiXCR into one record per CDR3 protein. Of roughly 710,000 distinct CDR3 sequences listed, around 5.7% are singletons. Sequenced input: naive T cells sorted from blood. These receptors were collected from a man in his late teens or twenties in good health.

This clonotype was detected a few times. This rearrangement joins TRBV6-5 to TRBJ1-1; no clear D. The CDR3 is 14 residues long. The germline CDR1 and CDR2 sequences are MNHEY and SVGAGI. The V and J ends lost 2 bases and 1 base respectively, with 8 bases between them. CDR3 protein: CASSYSGSNTEAFF. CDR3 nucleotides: TGTGCCAGCAGTTACAGTGGCTCGAACACTGAAGCTTTCTTT.

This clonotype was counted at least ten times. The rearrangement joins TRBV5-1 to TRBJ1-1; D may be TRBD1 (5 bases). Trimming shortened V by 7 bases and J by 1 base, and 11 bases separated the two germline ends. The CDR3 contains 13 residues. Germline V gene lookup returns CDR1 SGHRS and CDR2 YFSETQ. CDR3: CASYGQTNTEAFF. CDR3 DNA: TGCGCCAGCTACGGACAAACGAACACTGAAGCTTTCTTT.

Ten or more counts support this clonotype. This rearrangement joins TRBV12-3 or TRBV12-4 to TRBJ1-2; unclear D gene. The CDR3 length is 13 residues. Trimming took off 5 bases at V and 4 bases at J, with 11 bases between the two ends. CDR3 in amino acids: CASSVQRTYGYTF. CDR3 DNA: TGTGCCAGCAGTGTACAGCGGACCTATGGCTACACCTTC.

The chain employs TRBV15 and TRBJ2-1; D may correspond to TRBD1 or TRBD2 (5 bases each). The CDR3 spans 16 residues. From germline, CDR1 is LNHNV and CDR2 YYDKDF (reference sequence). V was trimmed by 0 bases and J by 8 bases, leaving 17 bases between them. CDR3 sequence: CATSRDWGRGLDEQFF. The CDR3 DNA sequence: TGTGCCACCAGCAGAGATTGGGGGAGAGGGTTGGATGAGCAGTTCTTC.

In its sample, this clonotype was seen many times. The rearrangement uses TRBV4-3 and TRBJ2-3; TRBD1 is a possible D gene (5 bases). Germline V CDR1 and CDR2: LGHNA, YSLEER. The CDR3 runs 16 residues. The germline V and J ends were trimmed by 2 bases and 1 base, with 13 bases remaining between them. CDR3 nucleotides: TGCGCCAGCAGCCAAACCCGGCAGGGCCGCACAGATACGCAGTATTTT. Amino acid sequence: CASSQTRQGRTDTQYF.

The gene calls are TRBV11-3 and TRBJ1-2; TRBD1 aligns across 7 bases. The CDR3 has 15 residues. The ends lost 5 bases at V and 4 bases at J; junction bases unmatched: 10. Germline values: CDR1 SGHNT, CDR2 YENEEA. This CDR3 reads CASSPQGKNRYGYTF. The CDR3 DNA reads TGTGCCAGCAGCCCACAGGGGAAGAATCGCTATGGCTACACCTTC.

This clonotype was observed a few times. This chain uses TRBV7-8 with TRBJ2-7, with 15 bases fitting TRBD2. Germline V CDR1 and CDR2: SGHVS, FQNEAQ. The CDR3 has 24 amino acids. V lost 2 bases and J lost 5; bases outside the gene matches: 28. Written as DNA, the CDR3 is TGTGCCAGCAGCTTACTGGTTACAGGGGGAGGACTAGCGGGAGGGCCGTCGTCACCCGACGAGCAGTACTTC. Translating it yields CASSLLVTGGGLAGGPSSPDEQYF.

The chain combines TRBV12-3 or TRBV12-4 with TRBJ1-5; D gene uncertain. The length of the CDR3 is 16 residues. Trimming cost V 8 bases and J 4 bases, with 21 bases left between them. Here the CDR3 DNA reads TGTGCCAGCTCGCACACGCCAAGGGCCGGGAATCAGCCCCAGCATTTT. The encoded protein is CASSHTPRAGNQPQHF.

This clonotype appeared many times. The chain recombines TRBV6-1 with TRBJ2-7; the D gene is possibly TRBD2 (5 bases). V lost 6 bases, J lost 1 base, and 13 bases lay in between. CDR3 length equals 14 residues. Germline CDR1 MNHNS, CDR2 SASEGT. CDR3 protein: CASRDGGGSYEQYF. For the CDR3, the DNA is TGTGCCAGCAGGGACGGTGGAGGATCCTACGAGCAGTACTTC.

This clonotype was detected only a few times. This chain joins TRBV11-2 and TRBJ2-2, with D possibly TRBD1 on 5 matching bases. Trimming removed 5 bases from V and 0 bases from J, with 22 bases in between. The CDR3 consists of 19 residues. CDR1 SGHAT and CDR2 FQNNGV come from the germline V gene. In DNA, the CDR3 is TGTGCCAGCAGCCTTAGAGGACCAGGGCTTGGGGCGAACACCGGGGAGCTGTTTTTT. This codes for CASSLRGPGLGANTGELFF.